The 23 T cell receptor beta chains below were found in one sample sequenced in a study of control samples from healthy donors and cancer patients. The protocol was immunoSEQ multiplex PCR, while the TCRdb copy is restricted to in-frame clones and leaves out a portion. The sample contains just over 150,000 clones, around 95% of which appear only once. The material sequenced was blood. The source of these receptors is a woman between 40 and 55 years old in good health.

The CDR3 DNA is TGCGCCAGCAGTCAATCGCGGCAGGGGCACACCGGGGAGCTGTTTTTT. Encoded protein: CASSQSRQGHTGELFF. V usage is TRBV23-1 and J usage is TRBJ2-2, with D possibly matching TRBD1 (6 bases). TRBV23-1 is an ORF for which the function is uncertain. The CDR3 spans 16 residues. V was pared by 0 bases and J by 3 bases, with 11 bases between.

The chain joins TRBV20-1 to TRBJ2-7, with 7 bases that match TRBD2. CDR3 length equals 14 residues. V shed 3 bases, J shed 0 bases, and the junction held 5 bases outside the gene matches. From germline, CDR1 is DFQATT and CDR2 SNEGSKA (reference sequence). CDR3 region: CSASMRESSYEQYF. CDR3 nucleotide sequence: TGCAGTGCTAGTATGCGGGAGAGCTCCTACGAGCAGTACTTC.

The chain is built from TRBV4-3 and TRBJ2-7; 8 bases fit TRBD2. The V and J ends lost 2 bases and 3 bases, in that order; junction bases with no gene match: 3. The germline gives CDR1 LGHNA, CDR2 YSLEER. The CDR3 has 14 residues. The CDR3, as DNA: TGCGCCAGCAGCCAATCAAGCGGGAGCTACGAGCAGTACTTC. Translating it yields CASSQSSGSYEQYF.

This CDR3 reads CATRGHPQNTEAFF. DNA for the CDR3: TGTGCCACCAGGGGCCACCCTCAGAACACTGAAGCTTTCTTT. This rearrangement joins TRBV24-1 to TRBJ1-1; unclear D gene. Germline loops: CDR1 KGHDR, CDR2 SFDVKD. The germline V and J ends were trimmed by 7 bases and 1 base, with 12 bases remaining between them. The CDR3 length is 14 residues.

The chain employs TRBV7-2 and TRBJ2-7, with D perhaps TRBD2 (6 bases). The CDR3 consists of 14 residues. Trimming stripped 4 bases from V and 3 bases from J, with 13 bases between. Germline V gene data show CDR1 as SGHTA and CDR2 as FQGNSA. This chain's CDR3 is CASSSSGTHYEQYF. Written as DNA, the CDR3 is TGTGCCAGCAGCTCCTCCGGGACTCACTACGAGCAGTACTTC. Full variable domain (missing parts from reference TRBV7-2 and TRBJ2-7): GAGVSQSPSNKVTEKGKDVELRCDPISGHTALYWYRQSLGQGLEFLIYFQGNSAPDKSGLPSDRFSAERTGGSVSTLTIQRTQQEDSAVYLCASSSSGTHYEQYFGPGTRLTVT.

The rearrangement uses TRBV19 and TRBJ1-5; a weak D match, TRBD1 (6 bases). Trimming left V 6 bases short and J 4 bases short, with 13 bases between. This CDR3 is 14 amino acids long. CDR1 is LNHDA and CDR2 is SQIVND in the germline V gene (reference sequence). CDR3 sequence reads: CASSRTAANQPQHF. The CDR3 DNA reads as TGTGCCAGTAGCAGGACAGCAGCAAATCAGCCCCAGCATTTT.

CDR3 coding DNA: TGTGCCAGCAGCTTATCGTCCCAGTCTCCCTACGAGCAGTACTTC. Amino acid sequence: CASSLSSQSPYEQYF. The gene calls are TRBV7-2 and TRBJ2-7; D is uncertain. V was clipped by 2 bases and J by 2 bases, with 13 bases between them. The CDR3 is 15 residues long. Germline CDR1 reads SGHTA; CDR2 reads FQGNSA. The full variable domain, its missing parts supplied by reference TRBV7-2 and TRBJ2-7, is GAGVSQSPSNKVTEKGKDVELRCDPISGHTALYWYRQSLGQGLEFLIYFQGNSAPDKSGLPSDRFSAERTGGSVSTLTIQRTQQEDSAVYLCASSLSSQSPYEQYFGPGTRLTVT.

This chain connects TRBV10-2 to TRBJ2-1; 9 bases match TRBD1. The germline V gene has CDR1 WSHSY and CDR2 SAAADI. The CDR3 is made up of 16 amino acids. The V segment lost 6 bases and the J segment 10 bases; nucleotides outside the gene matches: 16. CDR3 residues: CASSPVPGQGLREQFF. For the CDR3, the DNA is TGCGCCAGCAGCCCTGTACCGGGACAGGGATTGCGAGAGCAGTTCTTC.

The V and J genes are TRBV5-6 and TRBJ1-2; D perhaps matches TRBD1 (5 bases). CDR1 is SGHDT, CDR2 YYEEEE, per germline. V lost 2 bases, J lost 4 bases, and 9 bases lay in between. The CDR3 runs to 13 residues. CDR3 nucleotide sequence: TGTGCCAGCAGCTTCCCGGGGCCCTATGGCTACACCTTC. Protein sequence: CASSFPGPYGYTF.

The chain recombines TRBV12-3 or TRBV12-4 with TRBJ1-1; D unresolved. This CDR3 comprises 13 residues. The V end was cut by 8 bases, the J end by 0 bases, with 10 bases between. This CDR3 reads CASGKMMNTEAFF. The CDR3 DNA reads as TGTGCCAGCGGGAAAATGATGAACACTGAAGCTTTCTTT.

J is TRBJ1-2 and V is TRBV25-1; D gene unclear. The CDR3 runs to 11 residues. CDR1 and CDR2 from the germline V gene are MGHDK and SYGVNS. Trimming pared 3 bases from V and 3 bases from J, leaving 2 bases between. CDR3 sequence: CASSDYYGYTF. Written as DNA, the CDR3 is TGTGCCAGCAGTGATTACTATGGCTACACCTTC.

This clone came up a few times. The rearrangement links TRBV9 to TRBJ1-5; D uncertain. V lost 3 bases and J lost 6, with 10 bases in between. The germline V gene has CDR1 SGDLS and CDR2 YYNGEE. CDR3 length: 13 residues. The CDR3 coding sequence is TGTGCCAGCAGCGCGTCCCCTGGTCAGCCCCAGCATTTT. Its protein is CASSASPGQPQHF.

The genes are TRBV9 and TRBJ2-5; D not resolved. V was trimmed by 2 bases and J by 0 bases, leaving 5 bases between them. The CDR3 loop spans 13 amino acids. The germline V gene has CDR1 SGDLS and CDR2 YYNGEE. CDR3 sequence reads: CASSVSNQETQYF. DNA of the CDR3: TGTGCCAGCAGCGTTAGCAACCAAGAGACCCAGTACTTC. The whole variable domain, filled in from reference TRBV9 and TRBJ2-5, reads DSGVTQTPKHLITATGQRVTLRCSPRSGDLSVYWYQQSLDQGLQFLIQYYNGEERAKGNILERFSAQQFPDLHSELNLSSLELGDSALYFCASSVSNQETQYFGPGTRLLVL.

This clone has just one count. The rearrangement links TRBV7-9 to TRBJ1-2; TRBD1 is a possible D gene (5 bases). This CDR3 contains 14 residues. V lost 5 bases to trimming and J lost 7 bases, with 17 bases between them. Germline V lookup: CDR1 SEHNR, CDR2 FQNEAQ (reference sequence). The CDR3, as DNA: TGTGCCAGCAGCCGCAGGGAGGGTGTTCGTGGCTACACCTTC. Protein: CASSRREGVRGYTF.

The chain couples TRBV4-3 to TRBJ2-1, with D hard to call. CDR3 size: 14 residues. Deletions cut 1 base from V and 4 bases from J, with 8 bases between. Germline V gives CDR1 LGHNA, CDR2 YSLEER. CDR3 sequence reads: CASSQGDVYNEQFF. Here the CDR3 DNA reads TGCGCCAGCAGCCAAGGAGACGTTTACAATGAGCAGTTCTTC.

The chain has TRBV13 and TRBJ2-3; unclear D gene. Germline loops: CDR1 PRHDT, CDR2 FYEKMQ (reference sequence). Trimming pared 0 bases from V and 3 bases from J, leaving 13 bases between. This CDR3 has 16 amino acids. Here the CDR3 DNA reads TGTGCCAGCAGCTTAGGGGGTAGGATTGGTACAGATACGCAGTATTTT. It yields the protein CASSLGGRIGTDTQYF.

V usage is TRBV3-1 (or the pseudogene TRBV3-2) and J usage is TRBJ1-2, with TRBD1 identical over 8 bases. CDR1 is LGHDT, CDR2 YNNKEL, per germline (reference sequence). CDR3 length equals 14 residues. The trim removed 2 bases at V and 6 bases at J, leaving 5 bases unmatched. This chain's CDR3 is CASSQLGGQDGYTF. In DNA, the CDR3 is TGTGCCAGCAGCCAACTAGGGGGACAGGATGGCTACACCTTC.

The rearrangement joins TRBV3-1 (or the pseudogene TRBV3-2) to TRBJ2-7; no definite D call. The CDR3 covers 11 residues. The germline gives CDR1 LGHDT, CDR2 YNNKEL (reference sequence). The V and J ends lost 2 bases and 5 bases respectively, with 4 bases between them. As DNA, the CDR3 is TGTGCCAGCAGCCAATTTGACGAGCAGTACTTC. This encodes CASSQFDEQYF.

J is TRBJ2-1 and V is TRBV6-6; 10 nucleotides agree with TRBD2. V lost 8 bases and J lost 4; bases outside the gene matches: 5. The CDR3 contains 14 residues. The germline gives CDR1 MNHNY, CDR2 SVGAGI (reference sequence). Here the CDR3 reads CASGVAGGYNEQFF. DNA of the CDR3: TGTGCCAGCGGGGTAGCGGGGGGATACAATGAGCAGTTCTTC.

The rearrangement links TRBV27 to TRBJ1-1; no reliable D call. Germline CDR1 MNHEY, CDR2 SMNVEV (reference sequence). The CDR3 contains 14 residues. Between the trimmed V and J ends, which lost 5 bases and 3 bases, there was a span of 13 bases. The CDR3 nucleotides are TGTGCCAGCAGTCCCCCAGGAGCGGACACTGAAGCTTTCTTT. Amino acid sequence: CASSPPGADTEAFF.

The chain uses TRBV5-1 and TRBJ1-1; 9 nucleotides agree with TRBD1. Germline V gene data show CDR1 as SGHRS and CDR2 as YFSETQ. This CDR3 has 15 residues. V was pared by 4 bases and J by 1 base, with 5 bases of the junction left unmatched. The CDR3, as DNA: TGCGCCAGCAGCGAACAGGGGGCCCCGAACACTGAAGCTTTCTTT. Amino acid sequence: CASSEQGAPNTEAFF.

The CDR3 here is CASSRGNTIYF. In DNA form, the CDR3 reads TGCGCCAGCAGTCGAGGAAACACCATATATTTT. The chain uses TRBV5-1 and TRBJ1-3; D is ambiguous. Trimming removed 5 bases from V and 4 bases from J, with 4 bases in between. The germline CDR1 and CDR2 sequences are SGHRS and YFSETQ. The length of the CDR3 is 11 residues.

This clone has a single count. The chain is built from TRBV9 and TRBJ2-3; 10 nucleotides align to TRBD1. Per the germline V gene, CDR1 is SGDLS and CDR2 is YYNGEE. The CDR3 totals 16 residues. V was pared by 4 bases and J by 7 bases, with 12 bases of the junction left unmatched. The CDR3: CASSPRDRGRSNTQYF. CDR3 nucleotide sequence: TGTGCCAGCAGCCCCCGGGACAGGGGTCGTTCAAATACGCAGTATTTT.